This T cell receptor (beta chain) was observed in a study of blood T cell repertoires in COVID-19. Overall study: Samples representing acute and convalescent COVID-19 were sourced from the United States, Italy and Spain.

With 3 bases removed from V and 9 bases from J, the gap between germline ends came to 8 bases. This CDR3 is 12 amino acids long. CDR1 WSHSY and CDR2 SAAADI come from the germline V gene. In the original workflow: Nucleated cell number was recorded as an estimate derived from reference gene primer amplification. Clones were sequenced by immunoSEQ multiplex PCR, and TCRdb holds only the in-frame ones, with some missing. V and J calls and clone size are copied from that table; D and trimming were computed from the DNA. The table includes 200,000 or so clones, 65% to 85% detected once. This receptor was obtained from a woman of 80 years or more with acute or convalescent COVID-19. Sequencing input: peripheral blood. The chain carries TRBV10-2 and TRBJ2-2; D remains ambiguous. The CDR3 DNA follows: TGCGCCAGCAGTGATCAACACCGGGAGCTGTTTTTT. Amino acid sequence: CASSDQHRELFF.